One sample yielded the 11 T cell receptor beta chains listed below, sequenced in a study of Graves' ophthalmopathy and Graves' hyperthyroidism. Transcripts of RNA were the source for amplifying TCR beta CDR3 regions. HTBI-primed RT-PCR formed the first round, and a multiplex PCR formed the second. MiXCR, applied by TCRdb to the multiplex PCR reads, yields one record per CDR3 protein. Among 560,000 or so distinct CDR3 sequences, about 40% were seen once, and the ten largest hold about 4.1%. The sequenced material came from peripheral blood or thyroid tissue (not recorded which). The receptors derive from an adult man with Graves' hyperthyroidism.

The rearrangement links TRBV6-1 to TRBJ2-7; 10 bases fit TRBD1. V shed 6 bases and J 7 bases; nucleotides not matched to a gene: 15. There are 16 residues in the CDR3. Germline CDR1 reads MNHNS; CDR2 reads SASEGT. As DNA, the CDR3 is TGTGCCAGCAGGTCCCGCGGGGACAGGGGACGCGCGGAGCAGTACTTC. Translated, it gives CASRSRGDRGRAEQYF.

This clonotype occurred a few times. The rearrangement links TRBV7-2 to TRBJ2-3; no clear D gene. CDR3 length: 13 residues. Trimming left V 1 base short and J 7 bases short, with 9 bases between. CDR1 and CDR2 from the germline V gene are SGHTA and FQGNSA. CDR3 sequence: CASSLGGVNTQYF. CDR3 DNA: TGTGCCAGCAGCTTAGGTGGCGTGAATACGCAGTATTTT. The whole variable domain, filled in from reference TRBV7-2 and TRBJ2-3, reads GAGVSQSPSNKVTEKGKDVELRCDPISGHTALYWYRQSLGQGLEFLIYFQGNSAPDKSGLPSDRFSAERTGGSVSTLTIQRTQQEDSAVYLCASSLGGVNTQYFGPGTRLTVL.

The chain has TRBV28 and TRBJ2-7, with D hard to call. Germline V gives CDR1 MDHEN, CDR2 SYDVKM. The V and J ends lost 5 bases and 2 bases respectively, with 7 bases between them. This CDR3 comprises 12 residues. CDR3 residues: CASSPDPYEQYF. The CDR3, as DNA: TGTGCCAGCAGTCCCGATCCCTACGAGCAGTACTTC.

This clonotype was observed many times. V and J are TRBV19 and TRBJ2-5; TRBD2 matches at 9 bases. This CDR3 contains 16 residues. Per the germline V gene, CDR1 is LNHDA and CDR2 is SQIVND (reference sequence). With 1 base clipped from V and 5 bases from J, the junction kept 8 bases outside the gene matches. This CDR3 reads CASSIGPSGIDETQYF. In nucleotides, the CDR3 is TGTGCCAGTAGTATAGGGCCTAGCGGGATCGATGAGACCCAGTACTTC.

V usage is TRBV7-9 and J usage is TRBJ2-7, with TRBD1 matching over 9 bases. This CDR3 comprises 17 residues. In germline, CDR1 is SEHNR, CDR2 FQNEAQ (reference sequence). V trimming: 5 bases; J trimming: 2 bases; junction bases outside the gene matches: 13. The DNA for the CDR3 is TGTGCCAGCAGCCGAAACTCGGACAGGGGCTTCCCCTACGAGCAGTACTTC. This encodes CASSRNSDRGFPYEQYF.

This chain links TRBV29-1 with TRBJ1-6; perhaps TRBD1 as D (6 bases). Trimming took 4 bases from V and 14 from J, leaving 18 bases between them. The germline V gene encodes CDR1 SQVTM and CDR2 ANQGSEA. CDR3 size: 13 residues. For the CDR3, the DNA is TGCAGCGTTGGGCAGGGGAGTGGGAACACCCTCCACTTT. Translation: CSVGQGSGNTLHF.

This chain connects TRBV7-2 to TRBJ1-3; maybe TRBD1 (5 bases). The CDR3 length is 16 residues. V shed 2 bases and J shed 3 bases, with 14 bases lying between them. The germline CDR1 and CDR2 sequences are SGHTA and FQGNSA. The chain's CDR3 is CASSLRSAGLGNTIYF. The CDR3 nucleotides read TGTGCCAGCAGCTTAAGGTCGGCGGGGCTTGGAAACACCATATATTTT.

This clonotype was seen at least ten times. The chain employs TRBV2 and TRBJ1-2, with no clear D. The CDR3 covers 12 residues. V dropped 0 bases and J dropped 6 bases, with 5 bases sitting between them. Germline V gene data show CDR1 as SNHLY and CDR2 as FYNNEI. CDR3 coding DNA: TGTGCCAGCAGTGAAGCCGGGGATGGCTACACCTTC. Amino acids: CASSEAGDGYTF.

This clonotype appeared many times. The V and J genes are TRBV10-3 and TRBJ2-2, with TRBD1 identical over 10 bases. CDR1 is ENHRY, CDR2 SYGVKD, per germline. This CDR3 has 16 residues. V lost 0 bases to trimming and J lost 3 bases; unmatched junction nucleotides: 1. The CDR3, as DNA: TGTGCCATCAGTGAGTCGACAGGGGGCTACACCGGGGAGCTGTTTTTT. It specifies CAISESTGGYTGELFF.

This clonotype was picked up many times. The V gene is TRBV10-3, the J gene TRBJ1-2; the D is unclear. The CDR3 spans 12 residues. The germline gives CDR1 ENHRY, CDR2 SYGVKD. V was cut by 4 bases and J by 8 bases, with 11 bases left in between. The CDR3 nucleotides are TGTGCCATCAGTGGGGGAATTCAAGGCTACACCTTC. Residues: CAISGGIQGYTF.

This clonotype was counted at least ten times. The chain recombines TRBV11-1 with TRBJ2-6; D unclear. The V gene's germline CDR1 is SGHAT and CDR2 FQDESV (reference sequence). The CDR3 spans 13 residues. The germline V and J ends were trimmed by 0 bases and 8 bases, with 5 bases remaining between them. CDR3 loop: CASSLAGSNVLTF. The CDR3 bases are TGTGCCAGCAGCTTAGCGGGGTCCAACGTCCTGACTTTC.